This record looks at one T cell receptor beta chain sequence and its context. This specimen belongs to a study of blood T cell repertoires in COVID-19. About the research overall: The analysed material was cDNA or gDNA that came from T cells, B-cell-depleted T cells, or PBMCs.

Original analysis: Estimation of nucleated cell counts was performed using reference gene primer amplification. Assay: immunoSEQ multiplex PCR; the TCRdb copy retains only in-frame clones and omits some. For V, J and clone size, that table is used; D and trimming come from the DNA. The table has about 150,000 clones, around four fifths seen once. Trimming removed 3 bases at V and 4 bases at J, with 12 bases between. The CDR3 has 14 residues. Germline V gives CDR1 LGHNA, CDR2 YSLEER. The V call is TRBV4-3, the J call TRBJ1-1; no firm D call. The TCR comes from a woman in her thirties or forties with active or convalescent COVID-19. The sequenced material came from peripheral blood. In DNA form, the CDR3 reads TGCGCCAGCAGCCAGCGGGTTGGCGGCACTGAAGCTTTCTTT. Protein sequence: CASSQRVGGTEAFF.